Below are 22 T cell receptor beta chains sequenced from a single sample in a study of T cells after yellow fever vaccination (dated by TCRdb to about 2019). Library method: 5' RACE. Sequencing was performed on an Illumina NovaSeq 6000. TCRdb took the public reads, trimmed them with fastp at Q25, ran MiXCR for clone calling and kept in-frame beta chains. Entries that share a CDR3 protein sequence are merged under the most common genes and DNA. The sample profile shows 120,000 or so distinct CDR3 sequences; approximately 9% of them were found once. Less than 40% of the sample comes from the top ten. According to the study, the label for this sample's treatment or condition signals: live attenuated yellow fever vaccine strain. The sample in question was CD8+ T cells sorted from PBMCs, obtained on the day of the yellow fever booster vaccination. These receptors originate from a man between 18 and 29 years old who received the YFV17D yellow fever vaccine.

The CDR3 coding sequence is TGTGCCAGCAGGAACCTGGACAGTGGGCAGCAGTACGTC. Protein product: CASRNLDSGQQYV. The chain links TRBV2 to TRBJ2-7; tentatively, D is TRBD1 (6 bases). This CDR3 contains 13 residues. The germline CDR1 and CDR2 sequences are SNHLY and FYNNEI. V dropped 6 bases and J dropped 8 bases, with 17 bases sitting between them.

The V call is TRBV29-1, the J call TRBJ2-7; D possibly uses TRBD1 or TRBD2 (5 bases each). The CDR3 is made up of 13 amino acids. The germline gives CDR1 SQVTM, CDR2 ANQGSEA. V lost 6 bases to trimming and J lost 6 bases, with 18 bases between them. CDR3 amino acids: CSVSRDGFFEQYF. The CDR3, as DNA: TGCAGCGTATCCCGGGACGGGTTCTTCGAGCAGTACTTC.

This clonotype came up many times. The chain is built from TRBV29-1 and TRBJ2-3; D not certain. The CDR3 consists of 14 residues. The V end lost 4 bases, the J end lost 5 bases, and 16 bases lay between the germline ends. The germline V gene encodes CDR1 SQVTM and CDR2 ANQGSEA. The CDR3 here is CSVVPPSFGDTQYF. CDR3 in DNA: TGCAGCGTTGTCCCCCCTAGTTTTGGAGATACGCAGTATTTT.

This rearrangement joins TRBV25-1 to TRBJ1-1; D gene uncertain. Per germline, CDR1 MGHDK and CDR2 SYGVNS. V was pared by 3 bases and J by 6 bases, with 11 bases between. This CDR3 comprises 13 residues. The CDR3 nucleotides are TGTGCCAGCAGTGATGTGTATTATGCTGAAGCTTTCTTT. Translating gives CASSDVYYAEAFF.

This clonotype showed up just a few times. The rearrangement joins TRBV6-5 to TRBJ2-5; no firm D call. Trimming removed 5 bases from V and 3 bases from J, with 7 bases in between. CDR1 is MNHEY, CDR2 SVGAGI, per germline. There are 12 residues in the CDR3. CDR3 region: CASSNAEETQYF. The DNA of the CDR3 is TGTGCCAGCAGTAACGCCGAAGAGACCCAGTACTTC.

This clonotype showed up many times. This chain joins TRBV7-8 and TRBJ2-5; 8 bases align to TRBD1. This CDR3 comprises 15 residues. Germline CDR1 is SGHVS and CDR2 is FQNEAQ. The trim removed 2 bases at V and 4 bases at J, leaving 6 bases unmatched. The CDR3: CASSLLMTGVETQYF. The CDR3 DNA sequence: TGTGCCAGCAGCTTACTCATGACAGGGGTAGAGACCCAGTACTTC.

The sample holds a few counts of this clonotype. The chain employs TRBV5-4 and TRBJ2-7, with D uncertain. Trimming removed 0 bases at V and 6 bases at J, with 7 bases between. The germline CDR1 and CDR2 sequences are SGHNT and YYREEE (reference sequence). The CDR3 is made up of 12 amino acids. The CDR3 loop is CASSLGGFEQYF. The CDR3, as DNA: TGTGCCAGCAGCTTGGGAGGTTTCGAGCAGTACTTC.

This clonotype was found many times. The rearrangement links TRBV7-8 to TRBJ2-7, with D perhaps TRBD1 (6 bases). Germline lookup yields CDR1 SGHVS and CDR2 FQNEAQ. The CDR3 loop spans 16 amino acids. The ends were cut back, 5 bases at V and 8 bases at J, with 25 bases in the middle. The CDR3 bases are TGTGCCAGCAGCCCCAGGCAGGGGCCCGGGTTTCGACAGCAGTACTTC. Translated: CASSPRQGPGFRQQYF.

This clonotype has only a few counts. The rearrangement links TRBV7-2 to TRBJ2-3; 7 nucleotides align to TRBD2. Looked up from germline, CDR1 is SGHTA and CDR2 is FQGNSA. The CDR3 extends over 15 amino acids. V dropped 0 bases and J dropped 3; count of bases not matched to a gene: 3. The CDR3 loop is CASSLARTRTDTQYF. In DNA, the CDR3 is TGTGCCAGCAGCTTAGCCCGGACTAGGACAGATACGCAGTATTTT.

The chain joins TRBV2 to TRBJ2-7; TRBD1 matches at 9 bases. V trimming: 10 bases; J trimming: 1 base; junction bases outside the gene matches: 5. Germline loops: CDR1 SNHLY, CDR2 FYNNEI. The CDR3 runs to 13 residues. CDR3 loop: CATDRGKSYEQYF. The CDR3 DNA follows: TGTGCCACCGACAGGGGGAAATCCTACGAGCAGTACTTC. Together with reference TRBV2 and TRBJ2-7, the CDR3 gives the full variable domain: EPEVTQTPSHQVTQMGQEVILRCVPISNHLYFYWYRQILGQKVEFLVSFYNNEISEKSEIFDDQFSVERPDGSNFTLKIRSTKLEDSAMYFCATDRGKSYEQYFGPGTRLTVT.

The rearrangement joins TRBV4-1 to TRBJ2-5, with D unclear. Germline V gene lookup returns CDR1 MGHRA and CDR2 YSYEKL. V lost 5 bases to trimming and J lost 2 bases, with 9 bases between them. The CDR3 spans 13 residues. The CDR3 sequence: CASSDGPQETQYF. The CDR3 DNA is TGCGCCAGCAGCGACGGCCCTCAAGAGACCCAGTACTTC.

This clonotype came up a few times. The V gene is TRBV12-3 or TRBV12-4, the J gene TRBJ2-3; 11 bases match TRBD2. The CDR3 totals 15 residues. Unmatched junction bases numbered 5, after V lost 3 bases and J lost 6 bases. The CDR3 sequence: CASSFSSGGLDTQYF. CDR3 coding DNA: TGTGCCAGCAGTTTTTCTAGCGGGGGGCTGGATACGCAGTATTTT.

The chain links TRBV4-3 to TRBJ1-2; 8 nucleotides line up with TRBD1. Unmatched junction bases numbered 4, after V lost 0 bases and J lost 4 bases. Germline assignment: CDR1 LGHNA and CDR2 YSLEER. The CDR3 totals 15 residues. As DNA, the CDR3 is TGCGCCAGCAGCCAAGATTTCGGGACAGGCTATGGCTACACCTTC. It codes for CASSQDFGTGYGYTF.

V and J are TRBV6-5 and TRBJ2-1, with D tentatively TRBD2 (6 bases). CDR3 length: 20 amino acids. Germline V lookup: CDR1 MNHEY, CDR2 SVGAGI. V lost 0 bases and J 1 base, leaving 22 bases between the germline ends. CDR3 sequence: CASSYSPRYGGPSSYNEQFF. Written as DNA, the CDR3 is TGTGCCAGCAGTTACTCTCCGAGATACGGGGGACCGAGTTCCTACAATGAGCAGTTCTTC.

This clonotype was recorded at least ten times. The chain employs TRBV6-6 and TRBJ1-6; D is undetermined. The germline V gene encodes CDR1 MNHNY and CDR2 SVGAGI (reference sequence). With 6 bases removed from V and 10 bases from J, the gap between germline ends came to 19 bases. CDR3 size: 15 residues. For the CDR3, the DNA is TGTGCCAGCAGGGGGAGAAAATGGTGGAGCTCACCCCTCCACTTT. It encodes CASRGRKWWSSPLHF.

The chain employs TRBV9 and TRBJ2-2, with 8 nucleotides matching TRBD1. The CDR3 extends over 15 amino acids. The junction had 7 bases not matched to a gene; V was cut back by 5 bases and J by 4 bases. Germline CDR1 SGDLS, CDR2 YYNGEE. CDR3 in amino acids: CASSDRGRVTGELFF. The CDR3, as DNA: TGTGCCAGCAGTGACAGGGGAAGAGTCACCGGGGAGCTGTTTTTT. Full variable domain (missing parts from reference TRBV9 and TRBJ2-2): DSGVTQTPKHLITATGQRVTLRCSPRSGDLSVYWYQQSLDQGLQFLIQYYNGEERAKGNILERFSAQQFPDLHSELNLSSLELGDSALYFCASSDRGRVTGELFFGEGSRLTVL.

V and J are TRBV19 and TRBJ1-4; D gene unclear. V gave up 10 bases and J gave up 0 bases, with 12 bases separating them. Germline CDR1 and CDR2: LNHDA and SQIVND (reference sequence). This CDR3 region has 14 residues. The CDR3 DNA reads as TGTGCCACAACCTACAGCTCAACTAATGAAAAACTGTTTTTT. It codes for CATTYSSTNEKLFF.

This clonotype was recorded a few times. The chain has TRBV18 and TRBJ2-1, with D tentatively TRBD2 (6 bases). The germline V and J ends were trimmed by 0 bases and 8 bases, with 14 bases remaining between them. This CDR3 has 15 residues. CDR1 is KGHSH, CDR2 LQKENI, per germline. The CDR3 protein is CASSPPRLGTHEQFF. DNA for the CDR3: TGTGCCAGCTCACCACCACGACTAGGAACTCATGAGCAGTTCTTC.

The chain combines TRBV20-1 with TRBJ1-2, with TRBD1 matching 9 bases. CDR1 and CDR2 (germline): DFQATT, SNEGSKA (reference sequence). CDR3 length: 18 amino acids. The V segment lost 0 bases and the J segment 4 bases; nucleotides outside the gene matches: 15. In DNA form, the CDR3 reads TGCAGTGCTAGAGACTCACAAAGACAGGGGGGGTCCCTCTATGGCTACACCTTC. It is translated as CSARDSQRQGGSLYGYTF.

This clonotype was seen a handful of times. The J gene is TRBJ1-2, the V gene TRBV6-2 or TRBV6-3; no definite D call. CDR3 length: 14 residues. V was shortened by 0 bases and J by 8 bases, with 13 bases between the two germline ends. Germline V gene sequence: CDR1 MNHEY, CDR2 SVGEGT. CDR3 protein: CASSYSRFLEGYTF. Here the CDR3 DNA reads TGTGCCAGCAGTTACTCGCGATTTCTGGAGGGCTACACCTTC.

A few counts support this clonotype. The V call is TRBV5-1, the J call TRBJ2-2, with 8 bases fitting TRBD1. The CDR3 loop spans 16 amino acids. J was trimmed by 3 bases and V by 4 bases; bases with no gene match: 8. Germline V lookup: CDR1 SGHRS, CDR2 YFSETQ. CDR3 sequence reads: CASSGSDRVYTGELFF. The CDR3 DNA reads TGCGCCAGCAGCGGATCGGACAGGGTATACACCGGGGAGCTGTTTTTT.

The chain links TRBV7-9 to TRBJ1-6, with 9 bases lining up with TRBD1. Germline CDR1 and CDR2: SEHNR and FQNEAQ (reference sequence). Trimming took 4 bases from V and 9 from J; bases not matched to a gene: 4. The CDR3 covers 14 residues. The CDR3 sequence: CASSSGTGTSPLHF. The CDR3 nucleotides are TGTGCCAGCAGCTCCGGGACAGGGACTTCACCCCTCCACTTT. The full variable domain, completed using reference TRBV7-9 and TRBJ1-6, is DTGVSQNPRHKITKRGQNVTFRCDPISEHNRLYWYRQTLGQGPEFLTYFQNEAQLEKSRLLSDRFSAERPKGSFSTLEIQRTEQGDSAMYLCASSSGTGTSPLHFGNGTRLTVT.